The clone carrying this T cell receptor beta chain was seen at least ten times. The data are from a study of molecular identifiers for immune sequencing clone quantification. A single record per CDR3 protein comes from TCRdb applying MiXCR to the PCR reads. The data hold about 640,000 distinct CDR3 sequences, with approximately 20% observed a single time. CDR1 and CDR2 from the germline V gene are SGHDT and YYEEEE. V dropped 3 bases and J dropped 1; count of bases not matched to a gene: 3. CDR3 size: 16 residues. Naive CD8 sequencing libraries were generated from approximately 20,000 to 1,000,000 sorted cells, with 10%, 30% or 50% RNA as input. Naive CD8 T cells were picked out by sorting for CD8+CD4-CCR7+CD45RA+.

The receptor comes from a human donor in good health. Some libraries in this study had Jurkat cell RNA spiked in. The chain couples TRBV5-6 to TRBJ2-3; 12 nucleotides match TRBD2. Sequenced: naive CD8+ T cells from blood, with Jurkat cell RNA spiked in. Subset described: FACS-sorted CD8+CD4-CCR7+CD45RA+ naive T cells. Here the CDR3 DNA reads TGTGCCAGCAGCTACCGACTAGCGGGAGGCACAGATACGCAGTATTTT. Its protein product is CASSYRLAGGTDTQYF.